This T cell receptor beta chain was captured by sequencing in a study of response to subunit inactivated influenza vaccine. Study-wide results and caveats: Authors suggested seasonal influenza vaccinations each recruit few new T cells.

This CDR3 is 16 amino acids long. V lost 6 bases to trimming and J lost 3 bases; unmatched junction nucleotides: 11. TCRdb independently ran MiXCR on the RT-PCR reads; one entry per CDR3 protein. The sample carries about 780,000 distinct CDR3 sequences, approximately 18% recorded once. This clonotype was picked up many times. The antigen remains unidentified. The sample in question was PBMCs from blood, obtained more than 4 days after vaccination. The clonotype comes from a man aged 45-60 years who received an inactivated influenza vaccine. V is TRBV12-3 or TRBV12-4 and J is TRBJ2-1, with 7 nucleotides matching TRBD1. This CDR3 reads CASSNRGPEDYNEQFF. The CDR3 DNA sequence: TGTGCCAGCAGCAATAGGGGGCCGGAAGACTACAATGAGCAGTTCTTC.